These 18 T cell receptor beta chains originate from one sample sequenced in a study of control samples from healthy donors and cancer patients. The repertoire was sequenced with immunoSEQ multiplex PCR; TCRdb's copy has only in-frame clones and lacks some. The sample has over 150,000 clones, about 93% seen once. The sample comprised blood. The receptors come from a man between 18 and 29 years old in good health.

The rearrangement links TRBV20-1 to TRBJ1-4; D is possibly TRBD1 (5 bases). CDR1 is DFQATT, CDR2 SNEGSKA, per germline (reference sequence). V shed 5 bases and J shed 7 bases, with 8 bases lying between them. The CDR3 has 11 residues. The CDR3 bases are TGCAGTGCTCGGGACGTTGAAAAACTGTTTTTT. It specifies CSARDVEKLFF.

The CDR3 DNA reads as TGCAGCGTTTTGGTGGGGGCCACAGATACGCAGTATTTT. Translation gives CSVLVGATDTQYF. The V gene is TRBV29-1, the J gene TRBJ2-3; a weak D match, TRBD1 (6 bases). The CDR3 consists of 13 residues. Germline V gene lookup returns CDR1 SQVTM and CDR2 ANQGSEA. V shed 5 bases and J shed 2 bases, with 11 bases lying between them.

The gene calls are TRBV9 and TRBJ1-5; 7 bases match TRBD1. Trimming removed 3 bases from V and 6 bases from J; junction bases left unmatched: 3. CDR1 is SGDLS and CDR2 is YYNGEE in the germline V gene. The CDR3 contains 13 residues. This CDR3 reads CASSATGFQPQHF. The CDR3 DNA reads as TGTGCCAGCAGCGCGACAGGGTTTCAGCCCCAGCATTTT.

About this clone: This same CDR3 is encoded by further DNA sequences in the sample. The chain recombines TRBV9 with TRBJ2-3, with 11 bases identical to TRBD2. The germline V gene has CDR1 SGDLS and CDR2 YYNGEE. This CDR3 spans 14 amino acids. The V gene end was trimmed by 2 bases and the J gene end by 5 bases; junction bases not matched to a gene: 1. The CDR3 region is CASSVLAGGDTQYF. The CDR3 DNA is TGTGCCAGCAGCGTGCTAGCGGGGGGAGATACGCAGTATTTT.

V usage is TRBV3-1 (or the pseudogene TRBV3-2) and J usage is TRBJ2-1, with 12 positions matching TRBD2. Germline values: CDR1 LGHDT, CDR2 YNNKEL (reference sequence). Germline trimming cut 0 bases from V and 7 bases from J; bases unmatched to any gene: 7. This CDR3 region has 17 residues. The CDR3 DNA follows: TGTGCCAGCAGCCAAGACTCTCTAGCGGGGGGGCGGAATGAGCAGTTCTTC. This sequence encodes CASSQDSLAGGRNEQFF.

J is TRBJ2-6 and V is TRBV6-5, with D perhaps TRBD1 (6 bases). Germline V lookup: CDR1 MNHEY, CDR2 SVGAGI. V was shortened by 8 bases and J by 0 bases, with 11 bases between the two germline ends. The CDR3 is 15 amino acids. CDR3 sequence (DNA): TGTGCCAGCCAGGACAGACCCTCTGGGGCCAACGTCCTGACTTTC. This translates into CASQDRPSGANVLTF.

The V call is TRBV5-1, the J call TRBJ1-1; D unresolved. Germline values: CDR1 SGHRS, CDR2 YFSETQ. Trimming took off 0 bases at V and 5 bases at J, with 11 bases between the two ends. This CDR3 is 14 amino acids long. The CDR3 reads CASSLEAMGTEAFF. The CDR3, as DNA: TGCGCCAGCAGCTTGGAGGCAATGGGAACTGAAGCTTTCTTT.

This chain uses TRBV12-5 with TRBJ1-5, with D uncertain. The V gene lost 0 bases and the J gene lost 6 bases, with 3 bases spanning the gap. The CDR3 runs to 12 residues. CDR1 LGHNT and CDR2 FRNRAP come from the germline V gene. This CDR3 reads CASGLVSQPQHF. CDR3 coding DNA: TGTGCTAGTGGTTTGGTAAGTCAGCCCCAGCATTTT.

The chain combines TRBV5-5 with TRBJ2-7; TRBD2 matches 10 bases. V trimming: 2 bases; J trimming: 0 bases; junction bases outside the gene matches: 8. This CDR3 has 17 amino acids. Germline loops: CDR1 SGHKS, CDR2 YYEKEE (reference sequence). CDR3: CASSFRLAGPSSYEQYF. Here the CDR3 DNA reads TGTGCCAGCAGCTTCCGACTAGCGGGTCCCAGCTCCTACGAGCAGTACTTC.

The chain is built from TRBV6-5 and TRBJ2-5; the D is unclear. The CDR3 sequence is 11 residues long. Trimming cost V 8 bases and J 1 base, with 5 bases left between them. CDR1 MNHEY and CDR2 SVGAGI come from the germline V gene. The CDR3 DNA is TGTGCCAGCCTAACCCAAGAGACCCAGTACTTC. Translated: CASLTQETQYF.

The rearrangement uses TRBV5-1 and TRBJ2-2; 12 positions agree with TRBD2. Trimming cost V 4 bases and J 0 bases; bases outside gene matches: 10. The CDR3 runs to 19 residues. In germline, CDR1 is SGHRS, CDR2 YFSETQ. The CDR3 bases are TGCGCCAGCAGCCTACGGACTAGCGGGGTCTCAACGAACACCGGGGAGCTGTTTTTT. Translation: CASSLRTSGVSTNTGELFF. The full variable domain, with the rest looked up from reference TRBV5-1 and TRBJ2-2, is KAGVTQTPRYLIKTRGQQVTLSCSPISGHRSVSWYQQTPGQGLQFLFEYFSETQRNKGNFPGRFSGRQFSNSRSEMNVSTLELGDSALYLCASSLRTSGVSTNTGELFFGEGSRLTVL.

The V and J genes are TRBV7-2 and TRBJ1-5; 9 bases fit TRBD1. V lost 8 bases to trimming and J lost 3 bases; unmatched junction nucleotides: 8. CDR3 length equals 15 residues. Germline values: CDR1 SGHTA, CDR2 FQGNSA. CDR3 DNA sequence: TGTGCCAGCCGAAAGGACAGGGGACCCAATCAGCCCCAGCATTTT. Amino acid sequence: CASRKDRGPNQPQHF.

The chain employs TRBV5-4 and TRBJ2-3, with a possible D match to TRBD1 (6 bases). Trimming cost V 0 bases and J 4 bases, with 9 bases left between them. This CDR3 region has 14 residues. CDR1 and CDR2 from the germline V gene are SGHNT and YYREEE (reference sequence). Written as DNA, the CDR3 is TGTGCCAGCAGCTTGGCACAGGGTGCAGATACGCAGTATTTT. It translates to CASSLAQGADTQYF.

Comment on this clone: Additional DNA sequences in this sample encode the identical CDR3. This chain connects TRBV6-1 to TRBJ2-7, with TRBD1 matching over 7 bases. The trim removed 1 base at V and 2 bases at J, leaving 2 bases unmatched. Germline loops: CDR1 MNHNS, CDR2 SASEGT. There are 14 residues in the CDR3. The CDR3 nucleotides are TGTGCCAGCAGTGAAGTAGGGACAGCCTACGAGCAGTACTTC. It specifies CASSEVGTAYEQYF.

The rearrangement joins TRBV6-5 to TRBJ2-2, with a weak D call TRBD1 (6 bases). Trimming shortened V by 6 bases and J by 1 base, and 9 bases separated the two germline ends. From germline, CDR1 is MNHEY and CDR2 SVGAGI. This CDR3 region has 14 residues. The CDR3 region is CASRETGNTGELFF. CDR3 coding DNA: TGTGCCAGCAGAGAGACAGGGAACACCGGGGAGCTGTTTTTT.

The chain joins TRBV19 to TRBJ1-1; D possibly corresponds to TRBD1 (5 bases). Germline assignment: CDR1 LNHDA and CDR2 SQIVND (reference sequence). CDR3 length: 14 residues. V was trimmed by 3 bases and J by 4 bases, leaving 12 bases between them. CDR3 DNA sequence: TGTGCCAGTAGTATCAAGGGGATGGGCACTGAAGCTTTCTTT. Translated, it gives CASSIKGMGTEAFF.

As concerns this clone: Distinct nucleotide sequences in the sample also encode this CDR3. This rearrangement joins TRBV5-1 to TRBJ1-1, with TRBD1 matching over 7 bases. Germline CDR1 SGHRS, CDR2 YFSETQ. The CDR3 spans 14 residues. Unmatched junction bases numbered 3, after V lost 4 bases and J lost 0 bases. This CDR3 reads CASSARGVNTEAFF. The CDR3 bases are TGCGCCAGCAGCGCCAGGGGGGTGAACACTGAAGCTTTCTTT. Combining the CDR3 with reference TRBV5-1 and TRBJ1-1 gives the whole variable domain KAGVTQTPRYLIKTRGQQVTLSCSPISGHRSVSWYQQTPGQGLQFLFEYFSETQRNKGNFPGRFSGRQFSNSRSEMNVSTLELGDSALYLCASSARGVNTEAFFGQGTRLTVV.

This chain joins TRBV5-4 and TRBJ2-3; unclear D gene. V lost 1 base to trimming and J lost 1 base, with 7 bases between them. Germline V gives CDR1 SGHNT, CDR2 YYREEE (reference sequence). The CDR3 length is 14 residues. The CDR3 DNA is TGTGCCAGCAGCTTGAAGTCCGGCACAGATACGCAGTATTTT. Its protein product is CASSLKSGTDTQYF. The variable domain in full, with the rest retrieved from reference TRBV5-4 and TRBJ2-3, is ETGVTQSPTHLIKTRGQQVTLRCSSQSGHNTVSWYQQALGQGPQFIFQYYREEENGRGNFPPRFSGLQFPNYSSELNVNALELDDSALYLCASSLKSGTDTQYFGPGTRLTVL.